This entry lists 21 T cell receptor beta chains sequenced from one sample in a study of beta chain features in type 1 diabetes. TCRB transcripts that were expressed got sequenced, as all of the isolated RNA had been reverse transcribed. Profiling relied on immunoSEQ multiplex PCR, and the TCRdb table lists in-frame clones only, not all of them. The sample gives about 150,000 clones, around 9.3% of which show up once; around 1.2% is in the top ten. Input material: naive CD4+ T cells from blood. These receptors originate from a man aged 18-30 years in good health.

CDR3 nucleotide sequence: TGTGCCAGCACTACAGGCAGTGGGTCCTCTGGGGGCTACACCTTC. It specifies CASTTGSGSSGGYTF. The chain recombines TRBV5-4 with TRBJ1-2; weak D call: TRBD1 (5 bases). This CDR3 comprises 15 residues. V lost 6 bases to trimming and J lost 8 bases, with 23 bases between them. CDR1 is SGHNT and CDR2 is YYREEE in the germline V gene (reference sequence).

The CDR3 spells CASRNKDTKYNEQFF. CDR3 nucleotides: TGTGCCAGCAGAAACAAAGATACTAAATACAATGAGCAGTTCTTC. J is TRBJ2-1 and V is TRBV27, with D unresolved. Germline assignment: CDR1 MNHEY and CDR2 SMNVEV (reference sequence). V was cut by 6 bases and J by 4 bases, with 16 bases left in between. This CDR3 spans 15 amino acids.

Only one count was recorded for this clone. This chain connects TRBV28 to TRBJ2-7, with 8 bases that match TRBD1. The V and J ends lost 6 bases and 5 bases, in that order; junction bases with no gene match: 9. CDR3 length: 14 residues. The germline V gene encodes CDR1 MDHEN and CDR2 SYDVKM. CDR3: CASSQRTGQHEQYF. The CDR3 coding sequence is TGTGCCAGCAGCCAAAGGACAGGGCAACACGAGCAGTACTTC. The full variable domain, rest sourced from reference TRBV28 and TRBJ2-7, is DVKVTQSSRYLVKRTGEKVFLECVQDMDHENMFWYRQDPGLGLRLIYFSYDVKMKEKGDIPEGYSVSREKKERFSLILESASTNQTSMYLCASSQRTGQHEQYFGPGTRLTVT.

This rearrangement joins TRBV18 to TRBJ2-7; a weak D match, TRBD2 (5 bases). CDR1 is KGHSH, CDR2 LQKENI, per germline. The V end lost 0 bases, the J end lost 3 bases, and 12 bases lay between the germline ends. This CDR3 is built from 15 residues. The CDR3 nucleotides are TGTGCCAGCTCACCACCCTCCCGGGCGGGCTACGAGCAGTACTTC. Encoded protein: CASSPPSRAGYEQYF.

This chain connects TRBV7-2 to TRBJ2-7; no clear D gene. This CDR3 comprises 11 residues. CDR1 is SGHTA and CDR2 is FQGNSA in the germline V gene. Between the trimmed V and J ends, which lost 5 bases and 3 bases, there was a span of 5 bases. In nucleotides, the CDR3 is TGTGCCAGCAGCCTCTACTACGAGCAGTACTTC. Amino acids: CASSLYYEQYF.

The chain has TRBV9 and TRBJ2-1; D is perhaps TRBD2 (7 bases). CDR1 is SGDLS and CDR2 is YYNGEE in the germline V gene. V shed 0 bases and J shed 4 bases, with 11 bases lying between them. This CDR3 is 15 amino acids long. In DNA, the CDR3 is TGTGCCAGCAGCGTAGTGGAGGGGGGGTACAATGAGCAGTTCTTC. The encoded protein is CASSVVEGGYNEQFF.

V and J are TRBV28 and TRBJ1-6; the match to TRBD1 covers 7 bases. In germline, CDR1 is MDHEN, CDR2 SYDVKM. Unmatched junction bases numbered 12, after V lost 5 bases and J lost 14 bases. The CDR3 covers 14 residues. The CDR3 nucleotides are TGTGCCAGCAGTCTTCCCGGGACAGCCACCACCCTCCACTTT. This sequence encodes CASSLPGTATTLHF.

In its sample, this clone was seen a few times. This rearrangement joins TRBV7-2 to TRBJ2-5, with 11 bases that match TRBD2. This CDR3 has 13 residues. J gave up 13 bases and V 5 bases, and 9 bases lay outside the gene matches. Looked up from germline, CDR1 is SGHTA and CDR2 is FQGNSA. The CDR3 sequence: CASSQLTSGVWYF. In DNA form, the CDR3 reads TGTGCCAGCAGCCAATTGACTAGCGGGGTTTGGTACTTC.

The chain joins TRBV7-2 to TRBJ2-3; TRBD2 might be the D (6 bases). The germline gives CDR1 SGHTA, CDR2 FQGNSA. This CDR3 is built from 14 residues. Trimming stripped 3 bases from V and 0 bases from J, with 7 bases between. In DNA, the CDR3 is TGTGCCAGCAGCTTGGAGGGAAGCACAGATACGCAGTATTTT. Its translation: CASSLEGSTDTQYF.

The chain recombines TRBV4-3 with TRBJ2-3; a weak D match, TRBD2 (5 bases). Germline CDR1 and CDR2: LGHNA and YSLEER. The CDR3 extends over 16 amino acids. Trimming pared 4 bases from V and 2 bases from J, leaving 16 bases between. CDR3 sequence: CASSPTRDYYTDTQYF. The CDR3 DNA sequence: TGCGCCAGCAGCCCAACGCGCGACTACTACACAGATACGCAGTATTTT.

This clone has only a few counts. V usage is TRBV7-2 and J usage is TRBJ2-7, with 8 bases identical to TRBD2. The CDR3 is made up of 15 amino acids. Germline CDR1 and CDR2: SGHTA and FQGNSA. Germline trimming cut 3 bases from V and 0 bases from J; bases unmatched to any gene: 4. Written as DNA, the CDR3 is TGTGCCAGCAGCTTTTCGGGGGGGCTCTCCTACGAGCAGTACTTC. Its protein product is CASSFSGGLSYEQYF.

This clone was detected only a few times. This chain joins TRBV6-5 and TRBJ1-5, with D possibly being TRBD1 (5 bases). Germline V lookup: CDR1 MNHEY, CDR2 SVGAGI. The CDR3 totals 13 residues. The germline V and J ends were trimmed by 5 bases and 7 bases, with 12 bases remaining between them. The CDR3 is CASSTQGRQPQHF. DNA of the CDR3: TGTGCCAGCAGTACCCAGGGTAGGCAGCCCCAGCATTTT.

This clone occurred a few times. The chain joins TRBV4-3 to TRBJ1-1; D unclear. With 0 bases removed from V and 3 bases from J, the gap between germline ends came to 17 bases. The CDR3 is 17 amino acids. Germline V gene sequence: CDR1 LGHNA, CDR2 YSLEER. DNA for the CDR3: TGCGCCAGCAGCCAAGAATTAGTGAGTCCGAGATACACTGAAGCTTTCTTT. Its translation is CASSQELVSPRYTEAFF.

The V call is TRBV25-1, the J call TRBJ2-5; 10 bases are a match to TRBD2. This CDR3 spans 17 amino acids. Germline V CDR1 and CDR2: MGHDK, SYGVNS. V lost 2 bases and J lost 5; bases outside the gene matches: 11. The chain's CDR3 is CASSEKERGGGRETQYF. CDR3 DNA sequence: TGTGCCAGCAGTGAAAAGGAGCGGGGGGGCGGTCGGGAGACCCAGTACTTC.

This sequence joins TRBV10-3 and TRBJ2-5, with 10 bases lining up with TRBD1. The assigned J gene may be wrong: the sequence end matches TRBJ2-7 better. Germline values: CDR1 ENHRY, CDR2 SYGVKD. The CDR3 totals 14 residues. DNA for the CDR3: TGTGCCATCAAAGGGACAGGGGCTATCCACGAGCAGTACTTC. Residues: CAIKGTGAIHEQYF.

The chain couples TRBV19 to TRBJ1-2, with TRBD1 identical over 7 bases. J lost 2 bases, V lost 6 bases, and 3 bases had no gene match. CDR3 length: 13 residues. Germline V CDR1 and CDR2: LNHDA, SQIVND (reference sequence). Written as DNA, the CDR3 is TGTGCCAGTAGCACACAGGGGAACTATGGCTACACCTTC. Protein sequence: CASSTQGNYGYTF.

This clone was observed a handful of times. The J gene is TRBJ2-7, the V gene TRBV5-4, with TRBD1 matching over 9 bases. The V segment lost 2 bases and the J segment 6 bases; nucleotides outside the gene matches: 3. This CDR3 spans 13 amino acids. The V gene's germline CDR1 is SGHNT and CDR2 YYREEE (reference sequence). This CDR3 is CASSLQGATEQYF. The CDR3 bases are TGTGCCAGCAGCTTACAGGGGGCTACCGAGCAGTACTTC.

Here the CDR3 DNA reads TGTGCCAGCAGCGCGGGACTAGCGTCCGAGACCCAGTACTTC. Encoded protein: CASSAGLASETQYF. The gene calls are TRBV6-4 and TRBJ2-5; 10 positions agree with TRBD2. The CDR3 has 14 amino acids. Trimming took 6 bases from V and 5 from J; bases not matched to a gene: 6. CDR1 is MRHNA, CDR2 SNTAGT, per germline.

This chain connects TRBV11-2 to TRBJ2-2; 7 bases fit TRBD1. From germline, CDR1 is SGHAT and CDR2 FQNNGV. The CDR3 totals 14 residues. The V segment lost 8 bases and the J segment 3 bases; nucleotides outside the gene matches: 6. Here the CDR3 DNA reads TGTGCCAGCTTCAGAGGGGGCTACACCGGGGAGCTGTTTTTT. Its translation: CASFRGGYTGELFF. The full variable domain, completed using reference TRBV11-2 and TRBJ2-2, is EAGVAQSPRYKIIEKRQSVAFWCNPISGHATLYWYQQILGQGPKLLIQFQNNGVVDDSQLPKDRFSAERLKGVDSTLKIQPAKLEDSAVYLCASFRGGYTGELFFGEGSRLTVL.

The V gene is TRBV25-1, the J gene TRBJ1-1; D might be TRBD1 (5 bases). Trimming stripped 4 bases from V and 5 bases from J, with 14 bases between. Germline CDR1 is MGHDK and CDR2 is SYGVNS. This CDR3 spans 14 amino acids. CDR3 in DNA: TGTGCCAGCAGTGCTGGGACTCAGGCGACTGAAGCTTTCTTT. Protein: CASSAGTQATEAFF.

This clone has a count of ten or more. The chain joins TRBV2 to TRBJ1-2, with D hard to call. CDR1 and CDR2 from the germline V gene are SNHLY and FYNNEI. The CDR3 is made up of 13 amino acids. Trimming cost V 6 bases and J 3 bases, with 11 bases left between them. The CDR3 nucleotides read TGTGCCAGCAGGTCGGGGTGGGACTATGGCTACACCTTC. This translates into CASRSGWDYGYTF.